What follows are 2 T cell receptor beta chains derived from one specimen sequenced in a study of CD8+ T cells in alopecia areata. RNA extraction and reverse transcription yielded cDNA as sequencing template. Clones were sequenced by immunoSEQ multiplex PCR, and TCRdb holds only the in-frame ones, with some missing. The data hold 130,000 to 150,000 clones, with roughly 46% observed a single time. The sequencing here drew on CD4+ T cells sorted from blood, taken at week 0. The receptors stem from a human donor with alopecia areata.

This chain connects TRBV6-6 to TRBJ1-1; D is perhaps TRBD1 (5 bases). CDR1 and CDR2 from the germline V gene are MNHNY and SVGAGI (reference sequence). V lost 2 bases to trimming and J lost 1 base, with 8 bases between them. The CDR3 is 14 residues long. The chain's CDR3 is CASSYEGSNTEAFF. CDR3 nucleotide sequence: TGTGCCAGCAGTTACGAGGGGTCGAACACTGAAGCTTTCTTT.

This clone was found a few times. The chain recombines TRBV7-8 with TRBJ1-2; possible D gene TRBD1, 5 bases. Germline V lookup: CDR1 SGHVS, CDR2 FQNEAQ. V was pared by 3 bases and J by 2 bases, with 13 bases between. This CDR3 is 15 amino acids long. The CDR3 coding sequence is TGTGCCAGCAGCTTTGGGGTCAGGGAGAACTATGGCTACACCTTC. This encodes CASSFGVRENYGYTF.